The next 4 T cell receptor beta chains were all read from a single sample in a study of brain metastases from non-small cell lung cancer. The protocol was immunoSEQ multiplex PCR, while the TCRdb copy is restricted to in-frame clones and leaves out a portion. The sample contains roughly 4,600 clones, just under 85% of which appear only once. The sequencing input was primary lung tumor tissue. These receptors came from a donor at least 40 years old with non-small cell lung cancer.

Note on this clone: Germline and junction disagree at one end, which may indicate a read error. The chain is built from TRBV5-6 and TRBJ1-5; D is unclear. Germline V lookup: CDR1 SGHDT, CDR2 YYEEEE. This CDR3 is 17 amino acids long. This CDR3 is CASNLATGSNSNQPQHF. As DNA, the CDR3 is TGTGCCAGCAACTTGGCTACGGGAAGTAATAGCAATCAGCCCCAGCATTTT.

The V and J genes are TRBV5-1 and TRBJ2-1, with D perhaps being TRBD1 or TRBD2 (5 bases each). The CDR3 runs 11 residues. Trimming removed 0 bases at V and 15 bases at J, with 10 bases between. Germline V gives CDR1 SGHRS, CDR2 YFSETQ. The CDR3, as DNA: TGCGCCAGCAGCTTGGGGGACCTCCGGTTCTTC. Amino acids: CASSLGDLRFF.

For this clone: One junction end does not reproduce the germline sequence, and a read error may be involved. Here the CDR3 reads CASSMGQGTYGYTF. CDR3 nucleotide sequence: TGTGCCAGTAGTATGGGACAGGGGACCTATGGCTACACCTTT. V and J are TRBV19 and TRBJ1-2; 10 bases map to TRBD1. The germline CDR1 and CDR2 sequences are LNHDA and SQIVND (reference sequence). The CDR3 sequence is 14 residues long.

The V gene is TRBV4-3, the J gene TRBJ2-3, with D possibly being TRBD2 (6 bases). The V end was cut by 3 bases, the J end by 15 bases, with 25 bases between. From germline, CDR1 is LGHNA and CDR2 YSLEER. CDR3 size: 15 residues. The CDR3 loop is CASSQRRGSGLPRYF. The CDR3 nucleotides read TGCGCCAGCAGCCAGCGGAGGGGCTCGGGACTCCCCAGATATTTT.